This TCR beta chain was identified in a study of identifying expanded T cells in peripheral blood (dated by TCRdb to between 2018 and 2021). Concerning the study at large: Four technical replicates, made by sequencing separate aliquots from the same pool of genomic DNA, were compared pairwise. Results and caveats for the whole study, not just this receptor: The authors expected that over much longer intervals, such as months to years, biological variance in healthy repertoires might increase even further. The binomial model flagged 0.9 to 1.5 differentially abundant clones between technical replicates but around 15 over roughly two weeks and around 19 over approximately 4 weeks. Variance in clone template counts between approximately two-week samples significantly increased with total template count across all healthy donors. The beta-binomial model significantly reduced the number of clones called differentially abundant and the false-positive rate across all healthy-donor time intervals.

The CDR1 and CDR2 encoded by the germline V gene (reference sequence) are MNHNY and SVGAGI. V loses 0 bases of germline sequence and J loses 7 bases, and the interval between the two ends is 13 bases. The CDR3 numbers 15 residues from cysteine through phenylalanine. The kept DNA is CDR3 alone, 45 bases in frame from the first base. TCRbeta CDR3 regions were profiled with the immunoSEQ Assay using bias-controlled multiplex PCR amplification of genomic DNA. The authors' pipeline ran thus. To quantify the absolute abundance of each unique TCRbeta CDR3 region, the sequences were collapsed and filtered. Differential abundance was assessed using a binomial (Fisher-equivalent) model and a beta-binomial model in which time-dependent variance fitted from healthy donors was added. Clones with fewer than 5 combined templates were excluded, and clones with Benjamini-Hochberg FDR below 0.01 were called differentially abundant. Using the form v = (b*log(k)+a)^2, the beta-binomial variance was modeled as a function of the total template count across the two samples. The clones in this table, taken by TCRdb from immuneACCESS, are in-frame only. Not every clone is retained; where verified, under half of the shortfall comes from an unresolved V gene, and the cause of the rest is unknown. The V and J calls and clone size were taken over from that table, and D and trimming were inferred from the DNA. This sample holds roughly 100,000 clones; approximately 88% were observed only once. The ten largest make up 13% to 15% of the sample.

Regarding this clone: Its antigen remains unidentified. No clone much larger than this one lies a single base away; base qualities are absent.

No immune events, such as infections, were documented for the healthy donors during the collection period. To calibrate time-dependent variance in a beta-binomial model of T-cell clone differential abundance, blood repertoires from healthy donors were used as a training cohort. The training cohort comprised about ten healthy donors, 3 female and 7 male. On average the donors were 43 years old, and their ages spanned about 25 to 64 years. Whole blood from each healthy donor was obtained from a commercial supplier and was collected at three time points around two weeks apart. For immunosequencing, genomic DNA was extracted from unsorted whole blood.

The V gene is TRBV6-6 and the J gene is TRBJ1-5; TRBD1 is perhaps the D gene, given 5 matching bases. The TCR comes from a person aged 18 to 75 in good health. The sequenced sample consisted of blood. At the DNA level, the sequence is TGTGCCAGCAGTTACTCGGGGGGGACGAGGCAGCCCCAGCATTTT. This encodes CASSYSGGTRQPQHF.